This TCR beta chain came from a study of OX40 agonist ivuxolimab in advanced cancers. Note on this clone: Other DNA sequences from this sample encode an identical CDR3 as well.

Trimming pared 0 bases from V and 1 base from J, leaving 10 bases between. Germline CDR1 is SGHDT and CDR2 is YYEEEE. The CDR3 totals 15 residues. The table came from immunoSEQ multiplex PCR; TCRdb's copy has only in-frame clones and leaves some out. The table includes around 62,000 clones, about 83% detected once. The chain uses TRBV5-6 and TRBJ1-1; possibly TRBD1 for D (6 bases). This sequence was found in an adult with an advanced solid tumor such as melanoma, head and neck, liver or kidney cancer. This specimen consisted of CD4+ or CD8+ T cells sorted from blood, obtained in a trial of the OX40 agonist ivuxolimab. This chain's CDR3 is CASSLVQGRNTEAFF. CDR3 bases: TGTGCCAGCAGCTTGGTACAGGGCCGGAACACTGAAGCTTTCTTT. Complete variable domain (other parts from reference TRBV5-6 and TRBJ1-1): DAGVTQSPTHLIKTRGQQVTLRCSPKSGHDTVSWYQQALGQGPQFIFQYYEEEERQRGNFPDRFSGHQFPNYSSELNVNALLLGDSALYLCASSLVQGRNTEAFFGQGTRLTVV.